This T cell receptor (beta chain) stems from a study of blood T cell repertoires in COVID-19. In the study overall: Sample material is recorded as cDNA or gDNA derived from T cells, B-cell-depleted T cells, or PBMCs.

Measured with immunoSEQ multiplex PCR; TCRdb has only the in-frame clones, and not every one. Counted here are 250,000 to 300,000 clones, roughly 92% occurring once; the ten biggest clones make up approximately 2.1%. Germline V gene data show CDR1 as SGHNT and CDR2 as YYREEE (reference sequence). V shed 1 base, J shed 6 bases, and the junction held 5 bases outside the gene matches. The CDR3 length is 16 residues. Specimen: peripheral blood. This TCR derives from a woman in her twenties or thirties with COVID-19, enrolled during active disease. V usage is TRBV5-4 and J usage is TRBJ2-1, with TRBD2 identical over 12 bases. CDR3 nucleotide sequence: TGTGCCAGCAGCTTGCCCCTAGCGGGAGGGCTCAATGAGCAGTTCTTC. Translated, it gives CASSLPLAGGLNEQFF. The full variable domain, rest sourced from reference TRBV5-4 and TRBJ2-1, is ETGVTQSPTHLIKTRGQQVTLRCSSQSGHNTVSWYQQALGQGPQFIFQYYREEENGRGNFPPRFSGLQFPNYSSELNVNALELDDSALYLCASSLPLAGGLNEQFFGPGTRLTVL.